Shown below are 18 T cell receptor beta chains from a single sample sequenced in a study of CD8+ T cells in alopecia areata. Extracted RNA was reverse transcribed into cDNA, the sequencing template. The assay was immunoSEQ multiplex PCR, and TCRdb's table has in-frame clones only and misses some. The sample is made up of roughly 120,000 clones, none counted only once. Specimen: lesional skin. The source is a C3H/HeJ mouse with alopecia areata. Mouse MHC haplotype: H2-k.

For this clone: Mouse names are used for the genes. From the germline J gene comes the end of the CDR3, since the read stops 4 residues before it. The chain carries TRBV13-3 and TRBJ1-1, with D perhaps TRBD1 (5 bases). V was clipped by 7 bases and J by 0 bases, with 10 bases between them. The germline V gene has CDR1 NNHDY and CDR2 SYVADS. CDR3 length: 13 amino acids. The part of the CDR3 DNA that was read is TGTGCCAGCCGCTGGACATCAAACACA. Translated: CASRWTSNT. The CDR3 in full is CASRWTSNTEVFF.

This clone was seen a few times. Genes and germline are mouse. The read ends 4 residues early relative to the CDR3; the germline J gene fills the gap. The chain employs TRBV13-1 and TRBJ2-5, with 7 bases fitting TRBD1. The germline gives CDR1 NSHNY, CDR2 SYGAGN. The CDR3 is 16 amino acids. The CDR3 DNA, read in part, is TGTGCCAGCAGTGATCCGACAGGGAGGAAGGAAGAC. Its translation is CASSDPTGRKED. The complete CDR3 reads CASSDPTGRKEDTQYF.

Remarks on this clone: Germline and genes here are mouse. The CDR3 is cut off 4 residues early in the read; its end comes from the germline J gene. This rearrangement joins TRBV1 to TRBJ2-5, with TRBD1 matching 10 bases. Germline trimming cut 3 bases from V and 2 bases from J; bases unmatched to any gene: 2. Per germline, CDR1 NSQYPW and CDR2 LRSPGD (reference sequence). The CDR3 is 15 amino acids. CDR3 DNA (partial): TGCACCTGCAGTGCGACAGGGGGCTCCCAAGAC. Its protein product is CTCSATGGSQD. The entire CDR3 is CTCSATGGSQDTQYF.

Turning to this clone: Gene names refer to mouse genes. The read finishes 4 residues shy of the CDR3 end, and the germline J gene is used to complete it. The V gene is TRBV13-2, the J gene TRBJ2-3, with TRBD1 as a possible D gene (6 bases). Germline loops: CDR1 NNHNN, CDR2 SYGAGS (reference sequence). The CDR3 is 15 residues long. Trimming shortened V by 0 bases and J by 2 bases, and 10 bases separated the two germline ends. This CDR3 reads CASGDVGTTAETLYF. The CDR3 DNA, read in part, is TGTGCCAGCGGTGATGTGGGGACAACTGCAGAA.

Points on this clone: Genes and germline come from the mouse. The read stops 4 residues short of the end of the CDR3; the missing end is completed from the germline J gene. The genes are TRBV13-2 and TRBJ1-4; D may be TRBD1 (6 bases). The CDR3 covers 17 residues. V was clipped by 0 bases and J by 0 bases, with 12 bases between them. Germline values: CDR1 NNHNN, CDR2 SYGAGS (reference sequence). The CDR3 bases that were read are TGTGCCAGCGGTGATGCAGTTGGGACAATTTCCAACGAA. Protein product: CASGDAVGTISNE. The complete CDR3 protein is CASGDAVGTISNERLFF.

This clone was recorded at least ten times. Gene names follow the mouse nomenclature. The DNA ends 4 residues before the CDR3 does, and the rest of the CDR3 is filled in from the germline J gene. This chain joins TRBV13-3 and TRBJ2-3, with TRBD1 matching 7 bases. From germline, CDR1 is NNHDY and CDR2 SYVADS. CDR3 length: 13 residues. V trimming: 3 bases; J trimming: 4 bases; junction bases outside the gene matches: 2. CDR3 DNA (partial): TGTGCCAGCAGTGGGGGACAGCCAGAA. It codes for CASSGGQPE. The full CDR3 is CASSGGQPETLYF.

Worth noting for this clone: Gene and germline names: mouse. The sequenced fragment ends 4 residues before the CDR3 boundary, so the rest is inferred from the germline J gene. The genes are TRBV1 and TRBJ2-4, with 8 bases identical to TRBD2. With 4 bases clipped from V and 2 bases from J, the junction kept 5 bases outside the gene matches. The CDR3 runs 15 residues. In germline, CDR1 is NSQYPW, CDR2 LRSPGD (reference sequence). CDR3 sequence: CTCSGGLGHQNTLYF. The CDR3 DNA, read in part, is TGCACCTGCAGTGGAGGACTGGGACATCAAAAC.

This clone was counted only a few times. The gene names given are mouse names. The CDR3 here is CASSELGGLDYTF. CDR3 DNA (partial): TGTGCCAGCAGTGAGCTGGGGGGGCTC. This chain connects TRBV13-3 to TRBJ1-2; possibly TRBD1 for D (6 bases). The sequenced fragment ends 4 residues before the CDR3 boundary, so the rest is inferred from the germline J gene. CDR1 is NNHDY, CDR2 SYVADS, per germline. There are 13 residues in the CDR3.

With regard to this clone: Gene names denote mouse genes. The sequenced fragment ends 4 residues before the CDR3 boundary, so the rest is inferred from the germline J gene. The rearrangement links TRBV13-3 to TRBJ1-2; 7 bases are a match to TRBD1. Germline CDR1 is NNHDY and CDR2 is SYVADS. The CDR3 sequence is 14 residues long. The CDR3: CASRLTGEGSDYTF. The sequenced part of the CDR3 DNA is TGTGCCAGCAGGCTCACAGGGGAAGGATCC.

This clone was picked up a small number of times. All gene names here are mouse names. With the read ending 4 residues before the CDR3 end, the germline J gene is used to fill in that end. The rearrangement uses TRBV1 and TRBJ2-5, with D possibly being TRBD1 (6 bases). The CDR3 length is 16 residues. The germline V gene encodes CDR1 NSQYPW and CDR2 LRSPGD (reference sequence). Trimming cost V 2 bases and J 2 bases, with 14 bases left between them. The sequenced CDR3 bases are TGCACCTGCAGTGCACCCTACAGGGAGGGCCAAGAC. Translation: CTCSAPYREGQD. The whole CDR3 region reads CTCSAPYREGQDTQYF.

With regard to this clone: The gene names given are mouse names. Read coverage stops 4 residues before the CDR3 terminus; the germline J gene supplies the remainder. The V and J genes are TRBV17 and TRBJ2-7, with D tentatively TRBD1 (5 bases). Germline V gene lookup returns CDR1 MNHDT and CDR2 YYDKIL. V shed 1 base and J shed 3 bases, with 10 bases lying between them. The CDR3 length is 14 residues. CDR3 DNA (partial): TGTGCTAGCAGTAGAGGTGGACAAAACTAT. Residues: CASSRGGQNY. The full CDR3 is CASSRGGQNYEQYF.

This clone appeared a few times. Genes here carry mouse names. Read data end 4 residues before the CDR3 end; the end is taken from the germline J gene. The rearrangement joins TRBV19 to TRBJ2-7; the match to TRBD2 covers 8 bases. Germline V gene sequence: CDR1 FNHDT, CDR2 SITEND (reference sequence). The CDR3 is 14 amino acids. V lost 5 bases to trimming and J lost 1 base; unmatched junction nucleotides: 5. Partial CDR3 DNA: TGTGCCAGCAGAGACTGGGGCCCTTCCTAT. Translating it yields CASRDWGPSY. The complete CDR3 sequence is CASRDWGPSYEQYF.

As for this clone: Gene labels here are mouse ones. The observed sequence ends 4 residues before the CDR3 terminus, with the missing tail filled in from the germline J gene. This chain uses TRBV13-3 with TRBJ2-5, with D tentatively TRBD1 (6 bases). Germline V gives CDR1 NNHDY, CDR2 SYVADS. This CDR3 comprises 15 residues. V lost 4 bases to trimming and J lost 0 bases, with 12 bases between them. CDR3 DNA (partial): TGTGCCAGCAGTCCTCAGGGGCCTAACCAAGAC. Translation: CASSPQGPNQD. The CDR3 reads in full as CASSPQGPNQDTQYF.

This clone was counted many times. Gene labels here are mouse ones. The CDR3 sequence is CASSDTSNERLFF. The part of the CDR3 DNA that was read is TGTGCCAGCAGTGATACATCTAACGAA. This sequence joins TRBV13-3 and TRBJ1-4; D gene uncertain. The read is 4 residues too short to cover the CDR3 end, so that end is filled in from the germline J gene. Germline values: CDR1 NNHDY, CDR2 SYVADS. This CDR3 comprises 13 residues. The V end lost 1 base, the J end lost 5 bases, and 6 bases lay between the germline ends.

On this clone itself: Gene names are the mouse ones. CDR3 sequence reads: CASRTGGAGAETLYF. The CDR3 DNA, read in part, is TGTGCCAGCAGAACAGGGGGCGCGGGTGCAGAA. The chain is built from TRBV13-3 and TRBJ2-3, with 9 nucleotides matching TRBD1. From the germline J gene comes the end of the CDR3, since the read stops 4 residues before it. The CDR3 is made up of 15 amino acids. The trim removed 5 bases at V and 1 base at J, leaving 5 bases unmatched. Germline V gives CDR1 NNHDY, CDR2 SYVADS.

In regard to this clone: Gene labels here are mouse ones. The read halts 4 residues ahead of the CDR3 end, with the missing end drawn from the germline J gene. The chain has TRBV13-3 and TRBJ2-3; TRBD2 matches 8 bases. J gave up 3 bases and V 4 bases, and 7 bases lay outside the gene matches. The CDR3 is made up of 15 amino acids. CDR1 is NNHDY, CDR2 SYVADS, per germline. Partial CDR3 DNA: TGTGCCAGCAGTTTCGGGGGGGCGCAGGCAGAA. Amino acid sequence: CASSFGGAQAE. The full CDR3 is CASSFGGAQAETLYF.

Only a few counts were recorded for this clone. At residue 12, the TCRdb protein departs from the DNA translation, so the protein shown here was derived from the DNA itself. The germline and genes are mouse ones. The observed sequence ends 3 residues before the CDR3 terminus, with the missing tail filled in from the germline J gene. This chain connects TRBV19 to TRBJ1-3; D possibly corresponds to TRBD1 (6 bases). CDR1 is FNHDT, CDR2 SITEND, per germline (reference sequence). CDR3 length equals 15 residues. Trimming removed 4 bases at V and 0 bases at J, with 11 bases between. The part of the CDR3 DNA that was read is TGTGCCAGCAGTTCTGGGACACTTTCTGGAAATACG. Translation: CASSSGTLSGNT. The whole CDR3 protein is CASSSGTLSGNTLYF.

This clone was found many times. Gene names and germline match the mouse. The CDR3 end falls 4 residues outside the read, so it is completed with the germline J gene. This chain uses TRBV19 with TRBJ2-2; TRBD1 is a possible D gene (5 bases). From germline, CDR1 is FNHDT and CDR2 SITEND (reference sequence). The CDR3 has 13 amino acids. The V gene lost 2 bases and the J gene lost 4 bases, with 6 bases spanning the gap. CDR3 in amino acids: CASSIDSTGQLYF. The sequenced CDR3 bases are TGTGCCAGCAGTATCGACAGCACCGGG.